This entry lists 29 T cell receptor beta chains sequenced from one sample in a study of cytomegalovirus exposure and HLA in healthy donors. PCR used 60 Vbeta primers and 13 Jbeta primers. Produced via immunoSEQ multiplex PCR; TCRdb's table is partial and in-frame only. The sample carries under 200,000 clones, 65% to 85% recorded once. Specimen: PBMCs. These receptors were obtained from a middle-aged woman in good health and CMV-seropositive.

The V gene is TRBV4-2, the J gene TRBJ2-5; 7 nucleotides match TRBD2. The CDR3 runs 16 residues. Germline values: CDR1 LGHNA, CDR2 YNFKEQ. The ends lost 1 base at V and 3 bases at J; junction bases unmatched: 8. The CDR3 sequence is CASSQVSALAEETQYF. For the CDR3, the DNA is TGTGCCAGCAGCCAAGTCTCCGCCCTAGCGGAAGAGACCCAGTACTTC.

The V and J genes are TRBV18 and TRBJ2-5, with a tentative D call TRBD1 (5 bases). V lost 2 bases to trimming and J lost 3 bases, with 7 bases between them. Germline CDR1 KGHSH, CDR2 LQKENI. The CDR3 is 13 amino acids. As DNA, the CDR3 is TGTGCCAGCTCACCAAGACAGAAAGAGACCCAGTACTTC. Its protein product is CASSPRQKETQYF.

The V call is TRBV5-4, the J call TRBJ2-3; D unclear. V lost 0 bases and J 6 bases, leaving 8 bases between the germline ends. The CDR3 contains 13 residues. Germline V lookup: CDR1 SGHNT, CDR2 YYREEE (reference sequence). This CDR3 is CASSLEWADTQYF. The DNA of the CDR3 is TGTGCCAGCAGCTTGGAATGGGCCGATACGCAGTATTTT.

The chain combines TRBV12-5 with TRBJ1-1; D uncertain. V lost 6 bases, J lost 3 bases, and 14 bases lay in between. Germline V CDR1 and CDR2: LGHNT, FRNRAP. The CDR3 sequence is 14 residues long. The CDR3 region is CASGPRSGYTEAFF. The CDR3 nucleotides read TGTGCTAGTGGGCCGAGATCCGGGTACACTGAAGCTTTCTTT.

CDR3 residues: CASSSDRAGGYTF. CDR3 DNA sequence: TGTGCCAGCAGCTCGGACAGGGCGGGAGGCTACACCTTC. The chain uses TRBV7-2 and TRBJ1-2, with 8 positions matching TRBD1. V lost 4 bases, J lost 8 bases, and 6 bases stayed unmatched. Per germline, CDR1 SGHTA and CDR2 FQGNSA. This CDR3 spans 13 amino acids.

This chain connects TRBV23-1 to TRBJ2-7; tentative D call: TRBD2 (5 bases). TRBV23-1 is identified as an open reading frame with a role that is uncertain. This CDR3 has 15 amino acids. Trimming removed 0 bases at V and 5 bases at J, with 14 bases between. CDR3 sequence (DNA): TGCGCCAGCAGTCAATCCTGGGGTGGACTCAACGAGCAGTACTTC. This codes for CASSQSWGGLNEQYF.

The chain employs TRBV19 and TRBJ2-7; 7 positions agree with TRBD1. In germline, CDR1 is LNHDA, CDR2 SQIVND (reference sequence). The length of the CDR3 is 14 residues. V trimming: 9 bases; J trimming: 0 bases; junction bases outside the gene matches: 8. CDR3 region: CASSGDRSSYEQYF. The CDR3, as DNA: TGTGCCAGCTCCGGGGACAGAAGCTCCTACGAGCAGTACTTC.

V is TRBV5-4 and J is TRBJ2-1, with 10 bases fitting TRBD2. After removal of 2 bases from V and 7 bases from J, the junction contained 6 bases not matched to a gene. The CDR3 runs 15 residues. From germline, CDR1 is SGHNT and CDR2 YYREEE (reference sequence). The CDR3 DNA follows: TGTGCCAGCAGCTTCTCTAGCGGGAGCTTTAATGAGCAGTTCTTC. The encoded protein is CASSFSSGSFNEQFF.

This clone was recorded only once. The chain couples TRBV6-1 to TRBJ1-5; D may be TRBD1 (6 bases). CDR3 length equals 14 residues. Trimming took 6 bases from V and 9 from J, leaving 18 bases between them. Germline V gene lookup returns CDR1 MNHNS and CDR2 SASEGT. CDR3 loop: CASRDRDGWMPQHF. The CDR3 DNA reads as TGTGCCAGCAGGGACAGAGACGGGTGGATGCCCCAGCATTTT.

The chain uses TRBV5-4 and TRBJ2-2, with D perhaps matching TRBD2 (5 bases). The germline CDR1 and CDR2 sequences are SGHNT and YYREEE (reference sequence). The CDR3 loop spans 14 amino acids. Trimming stripped 1 base from V and 3 bases from J, with 7 bases between. Here the CDR3 reads CASSLRGYTGELFF. The CDR3 region has the DNA TGTGCCAGCAGCTTGAGAGGGTACACCGGGGAGCTGTTTTTT.

V usage is TRBV4-1 and J usage is TRBJ2-7, with D tentatively TRBD1 (6 bases). The V end was cut by 4 bases, the J end by 1 base, with 17 bases between. The CDR3 covers 16 residues. Germline V lookup: CDR1 MGHRA, CDR2 YSYEKL. CDR3 region: CASSPTDRSFSYEQYF. CDR3 nucleotides: TGCGCCAGCAGCCCCACAGACAGGTCCTTTTCCTACGAGCAGTACTTC.

V usage is TRBV6-5 and J usage is TRBJ2-3, with 8 bases fitting TRBD1. There are 15 residues in the CDR3. V lost 7 bases, J lost 1 base, and 7 bases stayed unmatched. CDR1 and CDR2 (germline): MNHEY, SVGAGI. CDR3 amino acids: CASTGQGRGTDTQYF. The CDR3 coding sequence is TGTGCCAGCACCGGACAGGGCCGGGGCACAGATACGCAGTATTTT.

The chain uses TRBV19 and TRBJ1-1; 7 bases match TRBD1. Germline V gene sequence: CDR1 LNHDA, CDR2 SQIVND (reference sequence). The CDR3 sequence is 13 residues long. Unmatched junction bases numbered 4, after V lost 8 bases and J lost 1 base. The CDR3 nucleotides read TGTGCCAGTGATACAGGGGCGAACACTGAAGCTTTCTTT. This codes for CASDTGANTEAFF.

The V and J genes are TRBV10-1 and TRBJ2-5; TRBD2 agrees at 10 bases. The CDR3 loop spans 16 amino acids. After removal of 0 bases from V and 5 bases from J, the junction contained 6 bases not matched to a gene. Germline V lookup: CDR1 WNHNN, CDR2 SYGVQD (reference sequence). The DNA for the CDR3 is TGCGCCAGCAGTGAGTCCGAGCGGGGGGGATGGGAGACCCAGTACTTC. It specifies CASSESERGGWETQYF.

This clone was detected a few times. In DNA, the CDR3 is TGCAGCGCACCAGAGAACACTGAAGCTTTCTTT. This encodes CSAPENTEAFF. The chain couples TRBV20-1 to TRBJ1-1; D not certain. Germline CDR1 DFQATT, CDR2 SNEGSKA (reference sequence). This CDR3 spans 11 amino acids.

This chain joins TRBV6-5 and TRBJ1-2; D may be TRBD1 (6 bases). The germline CDR1 and CDR2 sequences are MNHEY and SVGAGI. Trimming removed 6 bases from V and 4 bases from J, with 12 bases in between. This CDR3 region has 13 residues. Here the CDR3 reads CASRETGAYGYTF. CDR3 nucleotide sequence: TGTGCCAGCAGAGAGACAGGAGCCTATGGCTACACCTTC.

This clone was seen a handful of times. The genes are TRBV5-4 and TRBJ2-3; 8 nucleotides agree with TRBD1. Germline V gene sequence: CDR1 SGHNT, CDR2 YYREEE (reference sequence). The V and J ends lost 1 base and 2 bases, in that order; junction bases with no gene match: 3. This CDR3 has 15 residues. CDR3 sequence: CASSLYRGDTDTQYF. Here the CDR3 DNA reads TGTGCCAGCAGCTTGTACAGGGGGGACACAGATACGCAGTATTTT. Complete variable domain (other parts from reference TRBV5-4 and TRBJ2-3): ETGVTQSPTHLIKTRGQQVTLRCSSQSGHNTVSWYQQALGQGPQFIFQYYREEENGRGNFPPRFSGLQFPNYSSELNVNALELDDSALYLCASSLYRGDTDTQYFGPGTRLTVL.

The J gene is TRBJ1-4, the V gene TRBV18; 7 bases map to TRBD1. The germline V gene has CDR1 KGHSH and CDR2 LQKENI. Trimming removed 3 bases from V and 8 bases from J; junction bases left unmatched: 9. The CDR3 length is 15 residues. The CDR3 coding sequence is TGTGCCAGCTCACCGGCTCTCCAGGGGGTAGAAAAACTGTTTTTT. It is translated as CASSPALQGVEKLFF.

The chain couples TRBV7-2 to TRBJ1-2; the D gene is possibly TRBD1 (5 bases). The CDR3 length is 12 residues. Trimming pared 6 bases from V and 7 bases from J, leaving 12 bases between. Germline CDR1 is SGHTA and CDR2 is FQGNSA. DNA for the CDR3: TGTGCCAGCAGTGACAGTTTCCTTGGCTACACCTTC. Translated: CASSDSFLGYTF. The whole variable domain, remainder taken from reference TRBV7-2 and TRBJ1-2, is GAGVSQSPSNKVTEKGKDVELRCDPISGHTALYWYRQSLGQGLEFLIYFQGNSAPDKSGLPSDRFSAERTGGSVSTLTIQRTQQEDSAVYLCASSDSFLGYTFGSGTRLTVV.

This sequence joins TRBV5-1 and TRBJ2-6; D call uncertain. The ends were cut back, 0 bases at V and 6 bases at J, with 10 bases in the middle. Germline CDR1 and CDR2: SGHRS and YFSETQ. This CDR3 has 15 residues. CDR3 in amino acids: CASSLAPSSANVLTF. The CDR3 nucleotides read TGCGCCAGCAGCTTGGCCCCGTCCTCGGCCAACGTCCTGACTTTC.

The chain links TRBV28 to TRBJ2-1, with D unclear. The V gene lost 3 bases and the J gene lost 7 bases, with 4 bases spanning the gap. Germline CDR1 is MDHEN and CDR2 is SYDVKM. This CDR3 spans 11 amino acids. This CDR3 is CASSFLNEQFF. The CDR3, as DNA: TGTGCCAGCAGTTTCCTTAATGAGCAGTTCTTC.

The CDR3 coding sequence is TGCGCCAGCAGTGAGTCCGGGACACACTACACTGAAGCTTTCTTT. Translated, it gives CASSESGTHYTEAFF. The V gene is TRBV10-1, the J gene TRBJ1-1; the D gene is possibly TRBD1 (6 bases). This CDR3 contains 15 residues. Germline CDR1 WNHNN, CDR2 SYGVQD (reference sequence). Trimming took 0 bases from V and 3 from J, leaving 11 bases between them.

The chain links TRBV28 to TRBJ1-2; 7 nucleotides match TRBD1. The germline V gene has CDR1 MDHEN and CDR2 SYDVKM. After removal of 3 bases from V and 4 bases from J, the junction contained 8 bases not matched to a gene. The CDR3 length is 15 residues. The CDR3 loop is CASSLSQGTGYGYTF. In DNA, the CDR3 is TGTGCCAGCAGTTTGTCACAGGGGACTGGCTATGGCTACACCTTC.

The chain employs TRBV6-1 and TRBJ1-4, with 12 positions matching TRBD1. V gave up 4 bases and J gave up 7 bases; unmatched junction bases: 4. Germline V gives CDR1 MNHNS, CDR2 SASEGT. The CDR3 totals 15 residues. The CDR3 coding sequence is TGTGCCAGCAGTGGGGGGACAGGGGGCGGTGAAAAACTGTTTTTT. Translated: CASSGGTGGGEKLFF.

The chain has TRBV18 and TRBJ2-5; weak D call: TRBD1 (6 bases). Germline V gene lookup returns CDR1 KGHSH and CDR2 LQKENI. V lost 4 bases to trimming and J lost 4 bases, with 16 bases between them. The CDR3 sequence is 15 residues long. CDR3 loop: CASSRIWGPVETQYF. As DNA, the CDR3 is TGTGCCAGCTCACGAATTTGGGGGCCGGTAGAGACCCAGTACTTC.

The chain recombines TRBV18 with TRBJ2-1, with 13 bases identical to TRBD2. Germline V gives CDR1 KGHSH, CDR2 LQKENI. V trimming: 3 bases; J trimming: 12 bases; junction bases outside the gene matches: 2. The length of the CDR3 is 13 residues. As DNA, the CDR3 is TGTGCCAGCTCACCGGGGACTAGCGGGGTGCAGTTCTTC. Residues: CASSPGTSGVQFF. The whole variable domain, remainder taken from reference TRBV18 and TRBJ2-1, is NAGVMQNPRHLVRRRGQEARLRCSPMKGHSHVYWYRQLPEEGLKFMVYLQKENIIDESGMPKERFSAEFPKEGPSILRIQQVVRGDSAAYFCASSPGTSGVQFFGPGTRLTVL.

V is TRBV4-2 and J is TRBJ2-1; 11 bases match TRBD1. In germline, CDR1 is LGHNA, CDR2 YNFKEQ. The CDR3 is 15 amino acids. V was pared by 4 bases and J by 3 bases, with 2 bases of the junction left unmatched. This CDR3 is CASSPGQGDYNEQFF. The CDR3 nucleotides read TGTGCCAGCAGCCCGGGACAGGGGGACTACAATGAGCAGTTCTTC.

The V call is TRBV30, the J call TRBJ2-3; TRBD2 aligns across 8 bases. The germline gives CDR1 GTSNPN, CDR2 SVGIG (reference sequence). The CDR3 totals 15 residues. V trimming: 0 bases; J trimming: 5 bases; junction bases outside the gene matches: 7. CDR3 amino acids: CAWSVKTSVVDTQYF. CDR3 nucleotide sequence: TGTGCCTGGAGTGTTAAGACTAGCGTTGTAGATACGCAGTATTTT.

V usage is TRBV7-8 and J usage is TRBJ2-5; 12 bases fit TRBD2. This CDR3 is built from 17 residues. CDR1 is SGHVS, CDR2 FQNEAQ, per germline. V was clipped by 1 base and J by 4 bases; unmatched bases: 7. The CDR3 loop reads CASSLDILAGGRETQYF. DNA for the CDR3: TGTGCCAGCAGCTTAGATATCCTAGCGGGGGGGCGAGAGACCCAGTACTTC.